Presented here are 13 T cell receptor beta chains from one specimen sequenced in a study of Graves' ophthalmopathy and Graves' hyperthyroidism. Using RNA transcripts, the TCR beta CDR3 regions were amplified. The authors performed first-round RT-PCR with HTBI primers and then a second-round multiplex PCR. A single record per CDR3 protein comes from TCRdb applying MiXCR to the multiplex PCR reads. The sample includes more than 300,000 distinct CDR3 sequences, approximately 18% of them seen just once. Sample: peripheral blood. The receptors were gathered from an adult woman with stable Graves' hyperthyroidism.

This clonotype was counted ten times or more. This sequence joins TRBV5-5 and TRBJ1-1; 7 bases are shared with TRBD1. Germline trimming cut 2 bases from V and 3 bases from J; bases unmatched to any gene: 7. CDR3 length: 15 residues. Germline assignment: CDR1 SGHKS and CDR2 YYEKEE (reference sequence). This CDR3 reads CASSLKDRAYTEAFF. In nucleotides, the CDR3 is TGTGCCAGCAGCTTAAAAGACAGGGCTTACACTGAAGCTTTCTTT.

This clonotype came up many times. The rearrangement joins TRBV12-5 to TRBJ2-5, with D possibly matching TRBD1 (5 bases). The V gene lost 6 bases and the J gene lost 1 base, with 12 bases spanning the gap. The CDR3 is 14 residues long. Germline lookup yields CDR1 LGHNT and CDR2 FRNRAP. Here the CDR3 reads CASGPDSFQETQYF. The CDR3, as DNA: TGTGCTAGTGGCCCCGACAGCTTCCAAGAGACCCAGTACTTC.

Notes on this clonotype: This may come from a read error, since a much larger clone is one base off. The rearrangement links TRBV7-3 to TRBJ2-6; 9 nucleotides match TRBD1. The CDR3 covers 18 residues. Germline CDR1 is SGHTA and CDR2 is FQGTGA. As DNA, the CDR3 is TGTGCCAGCAGCGTCTCGCGGACAGGGGAGGCTGGGGCCAACGTCCCGACTTTC. Amino acids: CASSVSRTGEAGANVPTF.

The V and J genes are TRBV6-1 and TRBJ1-2; TRBD1 aligns across 9 bases. The junction had 13 bases not matched to a gene; V was cut back by 7 bases and J by 1 base. The germline V gene has CDR1 MNHNS and CDR2 SASEGT. The CDR3 extends over 17 amino acids. The CDR3 nucleotides are TGTGCCAGCACCCTGCGTAGGGACAGGGAAGTTAACTATGGCTACACCTTC. Amino acid sequence: CASTLRRDREVNYGYTF.

The table lists this clonotype with many counts. The chain combines TRBV6-1 with TRBJ2-7; TRBD1 matches at 9 bases. Trimming at V came to 2 bases and at J to 0 bases, leaving 5 bases not matched to a gene. Looked up from germline, CDR1 is MNHNS and CDR2 is SASEGT. The CDR3 runs to 16 residues. CDR3 residues: CASSESGTGSSYEQYF. CDR3 in DNA: TGTGCCAGCAGTGAATCGGGGACAGGGAGCTCCTACGAGCAGTACTTC.

This clonotype was counted many times. V usage is TRBV19 and J usage is TRBJ1-1; possibly TRBD1 for D (6 bases). Germline CDR1 and CDR2: LNHDA and SQIVND (reference sequence). Between the trimmed V and J ends, which lost 7 bases and 8 bases, there was a span of 17 bases. This CDR3 has 13 amino acids. The CDR3 coding sequence is TGTGCCAGTACCAATCGGGCAGGGGACGAAGCTTTCTTT. Its translation is CASTNRAGDEAFF.

There are a few counts of this clonotype. The chain combines TRBV19 with TRBJ2-5; D remains unclear. This CDR3 region has 13 residues. Germline V gene data show CDR1 as LNHDA and CDR2 as SQIVND (reference sequence). The V end was cut by 5 bases, the J end by 3 bases, with 10 bases between. The CDR3 DNA follows: TGTGCCAGTAGTGCCGTGGGAAAAGAGACCCAGTACTTC. It codes for CASSAVGKETQYF.

The table lists this clonotype with many counts. This chain connects TRBV2 to TRBJ2-1; D not resolved. Trimming cost V 6 bases and J 0 bases, with 12 bases left between them. Looked up from germline, CDR1 is SNHLY and CDR2 is FYNNEI. The CDR3 totals 15 residues. The CDR3 DNA is TGTGCCAGCAGGTCATTATCGAGCTCCTACAATGAGCAGTTCTTC. It encodes CASRSLSSSYNEQFF.

This clonotype was observed once. The chain carries TRBV12-3 or TRBV12-4 and TRBJ2-2, with TRBD1 matching over 7 bases. The J segment lost 0 bases and the V segment lost 5 bases, leaving 6 bases of the junction unmatched. The CDR3 extends over 16 amino acids. CDR3 bases: TGTGCCAGCAGTGGACAGGTACCTCCGAACACCGGGGAGCTGTTTTTT. Its protein is CASSGQVPPNTGELFF.

This clonotype has at least ten counts. V and J are TRBV28 and TRBJ1-1; D is uncertain. CDR1 and CDR2 (germline): MDHEN, SYDVKM. With 3 bases removed from V and 5 bases from J, the gap between germline ends came to 16 bases. This CDR3 is 15 amino acids long. DNA of the CDR3: TGTGCCAGCAGTTTTACCACGACACCGAATACTGAAGCTTTCTTT. Translating it yields CASSFTTTPNTEAFF.

Ten or more counts support this clonotype. The J gene is TRBJ2-2, the V gene TRBV2; D gene uncertain. The CDR3 extends over 13 amino acids. Germline assignment: CDR1 SNHLY and CDR2 FYNNEI. V was shortened by 3 bases and J by 3 bases, with 5 bases between the two germline ends. The CDR3 is CASSDRYTGELFF. Here the CDR3 DNA reads TGTGCCAGCAGTGACAGGTACACCGGGGAGCTGTTTTTT.

V is TRBV28 and J is TRBJ2-7, with D maybe TRBD1 (6 bases). The V gene's germline CDR1 is MDHEN and CDR2 SYDVKM. V was trimmed by 5 bases and J by 3 bases, leaving 20 bases between them. This CDR3 is built from 16 residues. CDR3 amino acids: CASSGDILRVYYEQYF. The DNA for the CDR3 is TGTGCCAGCAGTGGGGACATCTTACGGGTATACTACGAGCAGTACTTC.

This clonotype was counted ten times or more. The CDR3, as DNA: TGCAGTGCCAGGGTCTCTGGAAACACCATATATTTT. This translates into CSARVSGNTIYF. V gene TRBV20-1 combines with J gene TRBJ1-3; D is perhaps TRBD1 (5 bases). Per germline, CDR1 DFQATT and CDR2 SNEGSKA (reference sequence). The CDR3 is 12 residues long. The V gene lost 6 bases and the J gene lost 0 bases, with 6 bases spanning the gap.